This is a list of T cell receptor beta chains from one sample in a study of response to subunit inactivated influenza vaccine. TCRdb itself ran the RT-PCR reads through MiXCR, one entry per CDR3 protein. The table includes fewer than 600,000 distinct CDR3 sequences, approximately 6.9% detected once. Sequenced material: PBMCs from blood, taken less than 30 months after vaccination. These receptors all stem from a man aged 50 to 69 who received an inactivated influenza vaccine. Both conserved end residues are part of each CDR3. Each record gives: V gene, clone size, J gene, D gene, CDR3 protein, CDR3 DNA. D genes are given only for firm matches. Clone sizes are given selectively: once, few, many, or a class where the clone is expanded.

>TRBV4-2|many|TRBJ1-5|NA
CASSQGDGFNQPQHF
TGTGCCAGCAGCCAGGGGGACGGCTTCAATCAGCCCCAGCATTTT
>TRBV3-1|few|TRBJ1-1|NA
CASSQDSAADTEAFF
TGTGCCAGCAGCCAGGACAGCGCGGCTGACACTGAAGCTTTCTTT
>TRBV12-3/TRBV12-4|NA|TRBJ2-3|TRBD1
CASSAGTGLDTQYF
TGTGCCAGCAGCGCCGGGACAGGGTTGGATACGCAGTATTTT
>TRBV7-9|many|TRBJ1-5|NA
CASSLRGSNQPQHF
TGTGCCAGCAGCTTGAGGGGAAGCAATCAGCCCCAGCATTTT
>TRBV6-2/TRBV6-3|many|TRBJ1-1|NA
CASSYTGATEAFF
TGTGCCAGCAGTTATACCGGGGCCACTGAAGCTTTCTTT
>TRBV12-3/TRBV12-4|few|TRBJ1-3|NA
CASSLLGRNTIYF
TGTGCCAGCAGTTTATTGGGTCGAAACACCATATATTTT
>TRBV20-1|few|TRBJ1-2|NA
CSADDSGYTF
TGCAGTGCTGACGACAGCGGCTACACCTTC
>TRBV7-9|few|TRBJ2-2|NA
CASSSLWGSNTGELFF
TGTGCCAGCAGCTCCCTTTGGGGGAGTAACACCGGGGAGCTGTTTTTT
>TRBV29-1|few|TRBJ1-2|TRBD1
CSVADRGYGYTF
TGCAGCGTCGCCGACAGGGGTTATGGCTACACCTTC
>TRBV20-1|NA|TRBJ1-5|NA
CSAQEEGGQPQHF
TGCAGTGCCCAGGAGGAGGGAGGTCAGCCCCAGCATTTT
>TRBV29-1|NA|TRBJ2-1|NA
CSVQGGIGSNEQFF
TGCAGCGTTCAGGGGGGGATTGGTAGCAATGAGCAGTTCTTC
>TRBV11-3|NA|TRBJ2-7|NA
CASSLSKRDEQYF
TGTGCCAGCAGCTTAAGTAAAAGAGACGAGCAGTACTTC
>TRBV6-1|NA|TRBJ2-5|NA
CASSKTGTGRETQYF
TGTGCCAGCAGTAAAACAGGGACTGGGAGAGAGACCCAGTACTTC
>TRBV5-6|NA|TRBJ1-1|NA
CASSLTLMNTEAFF
TGTGCCAGCAGCTTGACACTTATGAACACTGAAGCTTTCTTT
>TRBV12-3/TRBV12-4|many|TRBJ1-1|TRBD1
CASSLNQGAEAFF
TGTGCCAGCAGCCTCAACCAGGGGGCTGAAGCTTTCTTT
>TRBV29-1|NA|TRBJ2-3|NA
CSVETWRGGNTDTQYF
TGCAGCGTTGAAACTTGGAGGGGGGGAAACACAGATACGCAGTATTTT
>TRBV20-1|few|TRBJ2-7|NA
CSAEGGAAYEQYF
TGCAGTGCCGAGGGGGGAGCGGCGTACGAGCAGTACTTC
>TRBV6-2/TRBV6-3|few|TRBJ2-2|TRBD2
CASSSTTSGRATTGELFF
TGTGCCAGCAGTTCGACGACTAGCGGGAGGGCTACCACCGGGGAGCTGTTTTTT
>TRBV11-2|few|TRBJ1-1|NA
CASSLVVGQNTEAFF
TGTGCCAGCAGCTTAGTAGTGGGACAGAACACTGAAGCTTTCTTT
>TRBV10-3|many|TRBJ1-6|NA
CAIRSAELSYNSPLHF
TGTGCCATCAGGAGCGCAGAGCTCTCCTATAATTCACCCCTCCACTTT
>TRBV5-1|few|TRBJ2-2|TRBD2
CASSLSGGVKTGELFF
TGCGCCAGCAGCTTGAGCGGGGGAGTAAAGACCGGGGAGCTGTTTTTT
>TRBV20-1|few|TRBJ2-7|TRBD1
CSAGDRMTYEQYF
TGCAGTGCCGGGGACAGGATGACCTACGAGCAGTACTTC
>TRBV20-1|NA|TRBJ2-1|TRBD2
CSTGGVAGEEQFF
TGCAGTACCGGGGGGGTAGCGGGAGAGGAGCAGTTCTTC
>TRBV21-1|NA|TRBJ1-1|NA
CASSNRQGGDTEAFF
TGTGCCAGCAGCAACCGACAGGGAGGGGACACTGAAGCTTTCTTT
>TRBV20-1|many|TRBJ1-4|NA
CSARDHQGADEKLFF
TGCAGTGCTAGAGATCACCAGGGTGCTGATGAAAAACTGTTTTTT
>TRBV7-2|NA|TRBJ2-4|NA
CASSGGPGDIQYF
TGTGCCAGCAGCGGAGGTCCGGGGGACATTCAGTACTTC
>TRBV9|NA|TRBJ1-3|NA
CASSVAFGYSGNTIYF
TGTGCCAGCAGCGTAGCTTTCGGTTACTCTGGAAACACCATATATTTT
>TRBV9|NA|TRBJ2-2|TRBD2
CASSVAPGTSGHTGELFF
TGTGCCAGCAGCGTAGCTCCGGGGACTAGCGGACACACCGGGGAGCTGTTTTTT
>TRBV20-1|few|TRBJ2-5|NA
CSARGGGRVVRETQYF
TGCAGTGCTAGAGGCGGTGGCAGGGTCGTTCGAGAGACCCAGTACTTC
>TRBV3-1|NA|TRBJ1-2|NA
CASSQVSGGTYYGYTF
TGTGCCAGCAGCCAAGTTTCGGGCGGGACATACTATGGCTACACCTTC
>TRBV2|many|TRBJ1-5|NA
CASRVGGWKPQHF
TGTGCCAGCAGGGTGGGAGGCTGGAAACCCCAGCATTTT
>TRBV20-1|few|TRBJ2-7|TRBD2
CSARGGSGGSYEQYF
TGCAGTGCTAGGGGAGGTAGCGGGGGGTCCTACGAGCAGTACTTC
>TRBV9|NA|TRBJ2-5|TRBD2
CASSEVSGRHQETQYF
TGTGCCAGCAGCGAGGTGAGCGGGAGGCACCAAGAGACCCAGTACTTC
>TRBV7-2|few|TRBJ2-7|NA
CASSPRREYEQYF
TGTGCCAGCAGCCCCCGACGGGAGTACGAGCAGTACTTC
>TRBV5-1|many|TRBJ2-3|NA
CASSLNAPQRDTQYF
TGCGCCAGCAGCTTGAATGCCCCCCAACGAGATACGCAGTATTTT
>TRBV5-1|many|TRBJ2-1|NA
CASSLMGPDNEQFF
TGCGCCAGCAGCTTGATGGGGCCGGACAATGAGCAGTTCTTC
>TRBV12-3/TRBV12-4|NA|TRBJ2-5|NA
CASTPQSRRETQYF
TGTGCCAGCACCCCTCAGTCTAGGAGAGAGACCCAGTACTTC
>TRBV28|NA|TRBJ2-7|TRBD1
CASTLIAGQGPSYEQYF
TGTGCCAGCACTCTCATTGCGGGACAGGGGCCCTCCTACGAGCAGTACTTC
>TRBV28|NA|TRBJ2-7|NA
CASSRNRAYEQYF
TGTGCCAGCAGTAGGAACAGGGCCTACGAGCAGTACTTC
>TRBV11-2|NA|TRBJ1-2|NA
CASSLGRQYYGYTF
TGTGCCAGCAGCTTAGGGAGGCAATACTATGGCTACACCTTC